The 30 T cell receptor beta chains given below trace back to one sample, sequenced in a study of memory CD8 T cells in hepatitis C reinfection. Profiling relied on immunoSEQ multiplex PCR, and the TCRdb table lists in-frame clones only, not all of them. Found here are tens of thousands of clones, approximately 89% of them singletons; the top ten hold over 0.95%. Documented time point: pre-reinfection, 55 to 20 weeks before reinfection detection. No in vitro expansion preceded TCR sequencing of the sorted cells. Sequenced material: naive CD8+ T cells sorted from blood. Source of these receptors: a man between 18 and 35 years old with hepatitis C virus infection.

This clone is a singleton in its sample. The chain combines TRBV9 with TRBJ1-6; 7 bases fit TRBD1. Per germline, CDR1 SGDLS and CDR2 YYNGEE. This CDR3 region has 18 residues. J lost 0 bases, V lost 3 bases, and 9 bases had no gene match. The CDR3 loop is CASSDKPGQPSYNSPLHF. In DNA form, the CDR3 reads TGTGCCAGCAGCGACAAACCGGGACAGCCCTCCTATAATTCACCCCTCCACTTT.

The J gene is TRBJ1-2, the V gene TRBV6-1; TRBD1 matches at 9 bases. The V gene end was trimmed by 6 bases and the J gene end by 5 bases; junction bases not matched to a gene: 7. Per the germline V gene, CDR1 is MNHNS and CDR2 is SASEGT. This CDR3 spans 14 amino acids. The CDR3 DNA reads as TGTGCCAGCAGGGGGAGGACAGGGGTTTATGGCTACACCTTC. It encodes CASRGRTGVYGYTF.

The chain combines TRBV7-9 with TRBJ2-2; tentatively, D is TRBD2 (6 bases). CDR3 length: 16 amino acids. V lost 5 bases and J 3 bases, leaving 16 bases between the germline ends. Germline lookup yields CDR1 SEHNR and CDR2 FQNEAQ (reference sequence). The CDR3 spells CASSPPVGGDTGELFF. CDR3 DNA sequence: TGTGCCAGCAGCCCCCCAGTGGGGGGTGACACCGGGGAGCTGTTTTTT.

The chain couples TRBV29-1 to TRBJ1-2; a possible D gene is TRBD1 (6 bases). V gave up 2 bases and J gave up 3 bases, with 25 bases separating them. CDR1 is SQVTM, CDR2 ANQGSEA, per germline. The CDR3 extends over 18 amino acids. CDR3 bases: TGCAGCGTTGAAATCGTCAGGGGCGAGAGGTATGCGGACTATGGCTACACCTTC. Translating gives CSVEIVRGERYADYGYTF. Filled out from reference TRBV29-1 and TRBJ1-2, the complete variable domain reads SAVISQKPSRDICQRGTSLTIQCQVDSQVTMMFWYRQQPGQSLTLIATANQGSEATYESGFVIDKFPISRPNLTFSTLTVSNMSPEDSSIYLCSVEIVRGERYADYGYTFGSGTRLTVV.

The chain links TRBV29-1 to TRBJ1-1; TRBD1 might be the D (5 bases). The CDR3 loop spans 13 amino acids. The germline V gene encodes CDR1 SQVTM and CDR2 ANQGSEA. V lost 6 bases to trimming and J lost 4 bases, with 15 bases between them. CDR3 DNA: TGCAGCGTAAGGGGAGGGCTGAGCACTGAAGCTTTCTTT. It is translated as CSVRGGLSTEAFF.

The V and J genes are TRBV7-8 and TRBJ2-3, with 7 bases identical to TRBD2. This CDR3 region has 15 residues. After removal of 0 bases from V and 2 bases from J, the junction contained 2 bases not matched to a gene. Germline-derived CDR1 and CDR2 are SGHVS and FQNEAQ. Here the CDR3 reads CASSLARDYTDTQYF. The CDR3 DNA follows: TGTGCCAGCAGCTTAGCGCGGGACTACACAGATACGCAGTATTTT.

V gene TRBV5-4 combines with J gene TRBJ2-1; D may be TRBD2 (6 bases). V lost 2 bases and J lost 7, with 16 bases in between. CDR3 length equals 15 residues. From germline, CDR1 is SGHNT and CDR2 YYREEE (reference sequence). The CDR3 is CASSLLLGTHNEQFF. CDR3 nucleotides: TGTGCCAGCAGCTTACTCCTCGGGACTCATAATGAGCAGTTCTTC.

The chain uses TRBV7-2 and TRBJ1-3, with D unclear. This CDR3 has 11 amino acids. V lost 8 bases and J lost 8, with 10 bases in between. From germline, CDR1 is SGHTA and CDR2 FQGNSA. The CDR3 region is CASSPAYTIYF. The CDR3 nucleotides read TGTGCCAGCTCCCCCGCGTACACCATATATTTT.

The chain couples TRBV29-1 to TRBJ1-4; TRBD1 might be the D (5 bases). V lost 1 base, J lost 3 bases, and 12 bases lay in between. From germline, CDR1 is SQVTM and CDR2 ANQGSEA. This CDR3 is 15 amino acids long. The CDR3 bases are TGCAGCGTTGAAGGCCCGGGGGGAGCTAATGAAAAACTGTTTTTT. Translating gives CSVEGPGGANEKLFF.

The chain recombines TRBV5-4 with TRBJ1-2, with 9 bases that match TRBD1. Trimming at V came to 4 bases and at J to 7 bases, leaving 8 bases not matched to a gene. CDR1 is SGHNT, CDR2 YYREEE, per germline (reference sequence). CDR3 length: 14 residues. This CDR3 reads CASSPQGAHLGYTF. The CDR3 region has the DNA TGTGCCAGCAGCCCACAGGGGGCGCATCTTGGCTACACCTTC.

In DNA, the CDR3 is TGTGCCAGCAGCGGACAAAACAAAGAGACCCAGTACTTC. Encoded protein: CASSGQNKETQYF. The chain joins TRBV6-5 to TRBJ2-5; a possible D gene is TRBD1 (5 bases). The CDR3 covers 13 residues. The ends were cut back, 6 bases at V and 3 bases at J, with 11 bases in the middle. From germline, CDR1 is MNHEY and CDR2 SVGAGI.

The V call is TRBV5-6, the J call TRBJ2-2; 9 nucleotides align to TRBD1. Germline V gives CDR1 SGHDT, CDR2 YYEEEE. The CDR3 runs 16 residues. J was trimmed by 7 bases and V by 1 base; bases with no gene match: 8. CDR3 in amino acids: CASSLTGGVSGGELFF. In DNA form, the CDR3 reads TGTGCCAGCAGCTTGACAGGGGGCGTTTCAGGCGGGGAGCTGTTTTTT.

The V and J genes are TRBV23-1 and TRBJ2-1, with D possibly matching TRBD2 (6 bases). TRBV23-1 has ORF status, its function being uncertain. V was pared by 2 bases and J by 4 bases, with 21 bases between. The CDR3 contains 18 residues. CDR3 coding DNA: TGCGCCAGCAGTCAACCCCCGAGCGGCGCGGGATTATACAATGAGCAGTTCTTC. Amino acids: CASSQPPSGAGLYNEQFF.

The chain recombines TRBV2 with TRBJ2-5; D possibly corresponds to TRBD1 (6 bases). The CDR3 totals 12 residues. CDR1 is SNHLY, CDR2 FYNNEI, per germline. Deletions cut 7 bases from V and 1 base from J, with 7 bases between. The CDR3 is CASKDSQETQYF. CDR3 sequence (DNA): TGTGCCAGCAAGGACAGCCAAGAGACCCAGTACTTC.

The CDR3 sequence: CASSEGDSHPTYEQYF. In nucleotides, the CDR3 is TGTGCCAGCAGTGAAGGCGACAGCCACCCCACCTACGAGCAGTACTTC. The chain couples TRBV2 to TRBJ2-7; D is possibly TRBD1 (5 bases). CDR3 length: 16 residues. The V and J ends lost 1 base and 2 bases respectively, with 15 bases between them. The germline V gene has CDR1 SNHLY and CDR2 FYNNEI.

The chain links TRBV28 to TRBJ1-5, with D possibly TRBD1 on 5 matching bases. The CDR3 contains 16 residues. V dropped 3 bases and J dropped 5 bases, with 17 bases sitting between them. Germline loops: CDR1 MDHEN, CDR2 SYDVKM. CDR3: CASSFWGGEDDQPQHF. Written as DNA, the CDR3 is TGTGCCAGCAGTTTCTGGGGGGGGGAGGACGATCAGCCCCAGCATTTT.

The chain has TRBV28 and TRBJ2-1, with 8 bases fitting TRBD2. Looked up from germline, CDR1 is MDHEN and CDR2 is SYDVKM. J lost 3 bases, V lost 6 bases, and 10 bases had no gene match. The CDR3 contains 16 residues. CDR3 sequence: CASSWTSQLNYNEQFF. The CDR3 nucleotides read TGTGCCAGCAGCTGGACTAGCCAATTAAACTACAATGAGCAGTTCTTC.

The chain employs TRBV9 and TRBJ1-1; D may be TRBD1 (5 bases). Trimming left V 4 bases short and J 0 bases short, with 13 bases between. This CDR3 is 15 amino acids long. Germline loops: CDR1 SGDLS, CDR2 YYNGEE. In nucleotides, the CDR3 is TGTGCCAGCAGCCCCTATCCAGGGATGAACACTGAAGCTTTCTTT. It specifies CASSPYPGMNTEAFF. Full variable domain (missing parts from reference TRBV9 and TRBJ1-1): DSGVTQTPKHLITATGQRVTLRCSPRSGDLSVYWYQQSLDQGLQFLIQYYNGEERAKGNILERFSAQQFPDLHSELNLSSLELGDSALYFCASSPYPGMNTEAFFGQGTRLTVV.

The rearrangement links TRBV19 to TRBJ2-7; TRBD2 matches at 7 bases. CDR3 length: 14 amino acids. V lost 6 bases to trimming and J lost 2 bases; unmatched junction nucleotides: 7. The germline gives CDR1 LNHDA, CDR2 SQIVND (reference sequence). Here the CDR3 DNA reads TGTGCCAGTAGCCTTGCAGCGGGGACCTACGAGCAGTACTTC. Residues: CASSLAAGTYEQYF.

The gene calls are TRBV27 and TRBJ1-1; a weak D match, TRBD1 (5 bases). Germline CDR1 reads MNHEY; CDR2 reads SMNVEV (reference sequence). The CDR3 contains 14 residues. V lost 3 bases and J 1 base, leaving 9 bases between the germline ends. Written as DNA, the CDR3 is TGTGCCAGCAGTTTCGGGGGGTCGAACACTGAAGCTTTCTTT. It encodes CASSFGGSNTEAFF.

V gene TRBV19 combines with J gene TRBJ2-7; the D gene is possibly TRBD2 (6 bases). The CDR3 length is 16 residues. Germline CDR1 is LNHDA and CDR2 is SQIVND (reference sequence). Trimming pared 3 bases from V and 5 bases from J, leaving 20 bases between. The CDR3 nucleotides read TGTGCCAGTAGTATCGGGACCCGGGGGTTAGTAAACGAGCAGTACTTC. Translation: CASSIGTRGLVNEQYF.

The chain is built from TRBV5-6 and TRBJ1-4, with a tentative D call TRBD1 (5 bases). CDR3 length: 14 amino acids. Germline V gene sequence: CDR1 SGHDT, CDR2 YYEEEE. Between the trimmed V and J ends, which lost 5 bases and 6 bases, there was a span of 14 bases. CDR3 in amino acids: CASRSGTRDEKLFF. Here the CDR3 DNA reads TGTGCCAGCAGGTCCGGGACTCGGGATGAAAAACTGTTTTTT. The full variable domain, rest sourced from reference TRBV5-6 and TRBJ1-4, is DAGVTQSPTHLIKTRGQQVTLRCSPKSGHDTVSWYQQALGQGPQFIFQYYEEEERQRGNFPDRFSGHQFPNYSSELNVNALLLGDSALYLCASRSGTRDEKLFFGSGTQLSVL.

The J gene is TRBJ2-1, the V gene TRBV7-2, with a tentative D call TRBD2 (6 bases). CDR1 SGHTA and CDR2 FQGNSA come from the germline V gene. The CDR3 loop spans 15 amino acids. Trimming stripped 5 bases from V and 3 bases from J, with 14 bases between. CDR3 nucleotide sequence: TGTGCCAGCAGCCTTTATGTGCGGGGCTACAATGAGCAGTTCTTC. This gives the protein CASSLYVRGYNEQFF.

V gene TRBV25-1 combines with J gene TRBJ2-1; D is perhaps TRBD1 (5 bases). Per the germline V gene, CDR1 is MGHDK and CDR2 is SYGVNS. CDR3 length equals 12 residues. Deletions cut 6 bases from V and 9 bases from J, with 12 bases between. The CDR3 bases are TGTGCCAGCAGGTGGGGCAACGGTGAGCAGTTCTTC. Its translation is CASRWGNGEQFF. The variable domain in full, completed from reference TRBV25-1 and TRBJ2-1, reads EADIYQTPRYLVIGTGKKITLECSQTMGHDKMYWYQQDPGMELHLIHYSYGVNSTEKGDLSSESTVSRIRTEHFPLTLESARPSHTSQYLCASRWGNGEQFFGPGTRLTVL.

The chain couples TRBV19 to TRBJ2-3, with 9 bases that match TRBD2. CDR3 size: 15 residues. The V gene's germline CDR1 is LNHDA and CDR2 SQIVND (reference sequence). The J segment lost 2 bases and the V segment lost 6 bases, leaving 6 bases of the junction unmatched. DNA for the CDR3: TGTGCCAGTAGGGTTAGCGGGAGCTACACAGATACGCAGTATTTT. It codes for CASRVSGSYTDTQYF.

The chain combines TRBV6-5 with TRBJ2-3, with a possible D match to TRBD2 (6 bases). The germline V gene encodes CDR1 MNHEY and CDR2 SVGAGI. V was clipped by 2 bases and J by 1 base, with 7 bases between them. This CDR3 has 14 residues. CDR3 residues: CASSYGGGTDTQYF. CDR3 DNA sequence: TGTGCCAGCAGTTACGGCGGGGGCACAGATACGCAGTATTTT.

V is TRBV6-5 and J is TRBJ1-2; the match to TRBD1 covers 10 bases. The CDR3 runs to 14 residues. CDR1 MNHEY and CDR2 SVGAGI come from the germline V gene. The V and J ends lost 4 bases and 8 bases, in that order; junction bases with no gene match: 7. Here the CDR3 DNA reads TGTGCCAGCAGTTTCGGACAGGGGGACAGGGGCTACACCTTC. It translates to CASSFGQGDRGYTF.

This clone was detected once. This chain joins TRBV5-8 and TRBJ2-5; 13 bases are a match to TRBD2. Germline assignment: CDR1 SGHTS and CDR2 YDEGEE. The trim removed 2 bases at V and 5 bases at J, leaving 3 bases unmatched. The CDR3 loop spans 15 amino acids. CDR3: CASSFGLAGAETQYF. CDR3 DNA: TGTGCCAGCAGCTTTGGACTAGCGGGAGCTGAGACCCAGTACTTC.

The V and J genes are TRBV27 and TRBJ2-1; perhaps TRBD1 as D (6 bases). The CDR3 is 16 amino acids. Germline values: CDR1 MNHEY, CDR2 SMNVEV (reference sequence). The V end lost 4 bases, the J end lost 3 bases, and 16 bases lay between the germline ends. CDR3 amino acids: CASSWDTTTFYNEQFF. In nucleotides, the CDR3 is TGTGCCAGCAGTTGGGACACCACCACTTTCTACAATGAGCAGTTCTTC.

The sample holds a few counts of this clone. This chain uses TRBV6-6 with TRBJ1-1; D not certain. CDR1 is MNHNY and CDR2 is SVGAGI in the germline V gene (reference sequence). The V gene lost 2 bases and the J gene lost 3 bases, with 7 bases spanning the gap. The CDR3 contains 13 residues. The CDR3 coding sequence is TGTGCCAGCAGTTACGGCCAGTACACTGAAGCTTTCTTT. This translates into CASSYGQYTEAFF.